This entry is about one TCR beta chain. Its cognate antigen is unknown. The sample belongs to a study of T cells in localized non-small cell lung cancer. General study points: A median about 50 of the top 100 tumor clones appeared in adjacent lung. Uninvolved adjacent lung had the highest recorded T cell clonality, with tumor below it.

Assay used: immunoSEQ multiplex PCR; TCRdb lists only in-frame clones, some missing. The table has roughly 30,000 clones, 85% to 90% seen once. CDR3 length: 15 residues. Germline CDR1 is MNHNY and CDR2 is SVGAGI (reference sequence). The V gene end was trimmed by 2 bases and the J gene end by 6 bases; junction bases not matched to a gene: 5. V is TRBV6-6 and J is TRBJ2-7, with 12 bases lining up with TRBD2. The clonotype comes from a female donor aged 60 or older with stage I lung adenocarcinoma. The specimen comprised peripheral blood, sampled before any cancer treatment. CDR3 DNA: TGTGCCAGCAGTTACGCACGGACTAGCGGGGCCGAGCAGTACTTC. Protein product: CASSYARTSGAEQYF.